The T cell receptor (beta chain) described here comes from a study of siplizumab effects on memory and regulatory T cells. Study-level points and caveats: Poor capture below about 10^-5 frequency left most alloreactive clones unmapped to unstimulated subsets. An assignable phenotype, naive or memory, was missing from roughly 80-95% of proliferating CD4+ or CD8+ clones.

The germline V and J ends were trimmed by 5 bases and 5 bases, with 7 bases remaining between them. Germline loops: CDR1 GTSNPN, CDR2 SVGIG (reference sequence). The CDR3 totals 11 residues. This clone was seen just once. Its antigen remains unidentified. Produced via immunoSEQ multiplex PCR; TCRdb's table is partial and in-frame only. The sample records 100,000 to 110,000 clones, more than 90% being singletons. The V and J genes are TRBV30 and TRBJ2-1; D gene ambiguous. The TCR was taken from a human donor in good health. Sequencing was performed on CD4+ T cells sorted from blood. DNA for the CDR3: TGTGCCTGGGGCACCGACAATGAGCAGTTCTTC. Encoded protein: CAWGTDNEQFF.